The 18 T cell receptor beta chains below were found in one sample sequenced in a study of blood T cell repertoires in COVID-19. Generated by immunoSEQ multiplex PCR, the TCRdb table keeps only in-frame clones and is missing some. The data show a few hundred thousand clones, more than 85% seen once. Sample: peripheral blood. These receptors all come from a man in his sixties with acute or convalescent COVID-19.

In the case of this clone: The sample carries other DNA sequences with the same CDR3. The V call is TRBV5-1, the J call TRBJ2-1; 9 bases are a match to TRBD2. The CDR3 is 16 amino acids. With 0 bases clipped from V and 2 bases from J, the junction kept 3 bases outside the gene matches. CDR1 and CDR2 (germline): SGHRS, YFSETQ. CDR3 DNA sequence: TGCGCCAGCAGCTTGGTGGCGGGGGGGCCCTACAATGAGCAGTTCTTC. Translation: CASSLVAGGPYNEQFF. The full variable domain, with the rest looked up from reference TRBV5-1 and TRBJ2-1, is KAGVTQTPRYLIKTRGQQVTLSCSPISGHRSVSWYQQTPGQGLQFLFEYFSETQRNKGNFPGRFSGRQFSNSRSEMNVSTLELGDSALYLCASSLVAGGPYNEQFFGPGTRLTVL.

This clone appeared a few times. The CDR3 DNA follows: TGTGCCAGCAGCCCTCCTGGGGGAGGCACTGAAGCTTTCTTT. As protein: CASSPPGGGTEAFF. The J gene is TRBJ1-1, the V gene TRBV4-2; D might be TRBD1 (5 bases). Germline-derived CDR1 and CDR2 are LGHNA and YNFKEQ. V shed 4 bases and J shed 4 bases, with 13 bases lying between them. The CDR3 totals 14 residues.

The chain employs TRBV11-2 and TRBJ2-4; 8 nucleotides agree with TRBD1. This CDR3 is built from 14 residues. Germline CDR1 SGHAT, CDR2 FQNNGV. The trim removed 4 bases at V and 6 bases at J, leaving 5 bases unmatched. The CDR3 sequence: CASSSWTGPNIQYF. The DNA of the CDR3 is TGTGCCAGCAGCTCTTGGACAGGGCCAAACATTCAGTACTTC.

This clone turned up a few times. This chain uses TRBV7-2 with TRBJ2-2; the match to TRBD2 covers 15 bases. Germline V lookup: CDR1 SGHTA, CDR2 FQGNSA. The V gene end was trimmed by 6 bases and the J gene end by 1 base; junction bases not matched to a gene: 6. The CDR3 consists of 18 residues. In nucleotides, the CDR3 is TGTGCCAGCAGTGAGCCGGGACTAGCGGGGGGGAACACCGGGGAGCTGTTTTTT. Residues: CASSEPGLAGGNTGELFF.

This clone came up a few times. The chain is built from TRBV4-1 and TRBJ2-7, with TRBD1 matching over 7 bases. Trimming at V came to 6 bases and at J to 2 bases, leaving 4 bases not matched to a gene. Looked up from germline, CDR1 is MGHRA and CDR2 is YSYEKL. The CDR3 covers 13 residues. CDR3 nucleotides: TGCGCCAGCAGTTCGGGACAGACCTACGAGCAGTACTTC. Protein sequence: CASSSGQTYEQYF.

The chain couples TRBV5-8 to TRBJ1-2; D is possibly TRBD1 (5 bases). V lost 0 bases and J 2 bases, leaving 11 bases between the germline ends. Germline V gene sequence: CDR1 SGHTS, CDR2 YDEGEE. This CDR3 contains 15 residues. CDR3 protein: CASSLGDYGNYGYTF. CDR3 nucleotides: TGTGCCAGCAGCTTGGGGGACTATGGGAACTATGGCTACACCTTC.

The genes are TRBV18 and TRBJ1-1; no definite D call. CDR1 is KGHSH, CDR2 LQKENI, per germline. V lost 3 bases and J lost 4, with 9 bases in between. The CDR3 is 13 residues long. CDR3 sequence reads: CASSPFPSTEAFF. The CDR3 DNA is TGTGCCAGCTCACCGTTCCCATCCACTGAAGCTTTCTTT.

The chain employs TRBV5-1 and TRBJ1-3; 9 bases map to TRBD1. V lost 1 base, J lost 3 bases, and 5 bases stayed unmatched. In germline, CDR1 is SGHRS, CDR2 YFSETQ. The CDR3 runs to 16 residues. CDR3 residues: CASSLTGQGLGNTIYF. The CDR3 DNA sequence: TGCGCCAGCAGCTTGACGGGACAGGGCCTTGGAAACACCATATATTTT.

The V call is TRBV6-5, the J call TRBJ1-5, with D perhaps matching TRBD1 (5 bases). The germline CDR1 and CDR2 sequences are MNHEY and SVGAGI. V lost 6 bases to trimming and J lost 7 bases, with 16 bases between them. The CDR3 length is 14 residues. This CDR3 reads CASRGTVGEQPQHF. CDR3 nucleotides: TGTGCCAGCAGGGGGACTGTAGGCGAGCAGCCCCAGCATTTT.

A single count supports this clone. The chain joins TRBV3-1 (or the pseudogene TRBV3-2) to TRBJ2-1; 11 nucleotides line up with TRBD2. Germline V gives CDR1 LGHDT, CDR2 YNNKEL (reference sequence). The trim removed 8 bases at V and 7 bases at J, leaving 10 bases unmatched. This CDR3 is 15 amino acids long. The CDR3 loop is CASAASGGFRNEQFF. The CDR3 nucleotides are TGTGCCAGCGCGGCTAGCGGGGGGTTTCGGAATGAGCAGTTCTTC.

The chain recombines TRBV7-2 with TRBJ2-7, with 7 bases identical to TRBD1. J lost 0 bases, V lost 5 bases, and 4 bases had no gene match. Germline assignment: CDR1 SGHTA and CDR2 FQGNSA. This CDR3 region has 14 residues. This chain's CDR3 is CASSLQGNSYEQYF. The CDR3 DNA follows: TGTGCCAGCAGCCTACAGGGGAACTCCTACGAGCAGTACTTC.

The rearrangement uses TRBV12-5 and TRBJ2-7; 10 nucleotides line up with TRBD1. The germline CDR1 and CDR2 sequences are LGHNT and FRNRAP. V was clipped by 5 bases and J by 2 bases; unmatched bases: 6. This CDR3 contains 15 residues. The CDR3, as DNA: TGTGCTAGTGGTCCGGGACAGGGGATAACCTACGAGCAGTACTTC. Translating gives CASGPGQGITYEQYF.

J is TRBJ2-3 and V is TRBV12-5; 7 bases line up with TRBD1. The V and J ends lost 5 bases and 2 bases, in that order; junction bases with no gene match: 4. The CDR3 has 14 amino acids. Germline V gene sequence: CDR1 LGHNT, CDR2 FRNRAP. In nucleotides, the CDR3 is TGTGCTAGTGGTATGGGACAGTACACAGATACGCAGTATTTT. It codes for CASGMGQYTDTQYF. The complete variable domain, with remaining parts taken from reference TRBV12-5 and TRBJ2-3, reads DARVTQTPRHKVTEMGQEVTMRCQPILGHNTVFWYRQTMMQGLELLAYFRNRAPLDDSGMPKDRFSAEMPDATLATLKIQPSEPRDSAVYFCASGMGQYTDTQYFGPGTRLTVL.

Only one count was recorded for this clone. V usage is TRBV29-1 and J usage is TRBJ2-3; D may be TRBD1 (5 bases). V lost 7 bases, J lost 3 bases, and 20 bases lay in between. The germline gives CDR1 SQVTM, CDR2 ANQGSEA. This CDR3 contains 15 residues. CDR3 in amino acids: CSATVGRARTDTQYF. The CDR3, as DNA: TGCAGCGCCACAGTGGGCAGGGCCAGAACAGATACGCAGTATTTT.

This sequence joins TRBV27 and TRBJ2-1, with 11 bases fitting TRBD1. V shed 5 bases, J shed 7 bases, and the junction held 4 bases outside the gene matches. Germline values: CDR1 MNHEY, CDR2 SMNVEV (reference sequence). The CDR3 length is 14 residues. The CDR3 spells CASSHGTGGNEQFF. CDR3 DNA: TGTGCCAGCAGTCACGGGACAGGGGGGAATGAGCAGTTCTTC.

This rearrangement joins TRBV11-2 to TRBJ2-3; 14 bases match TRBD2. Trimming took 3 bases from V and 2 from J; bases not matched to a gene: 1. The CDR3 has 16 amino acids. Germline V gives CDR1 SGHAT, CDR2 FQNNGV. Written as DNA, the CDR3 is TGTGCCAGCAGCTTGGGACTAGCGGGGGTCACAGATACGCAGTATTTT. Its translation: CASSLGLAGVTDTQYF.

V gene TRBV3-1 (or the pseudogene TRBV3-2) combines with J gene TRBJ1-2; 7 nucleotides align to TRBD1. CDR1 and CDR2 from the germline V gene are LGHDT and YNNKEL (reference sequence). V gave up 1 base and J gave up 5 bases; unmatched junction bases: 4. This CDR3 has 14 residues. The CDR3 sequence is CASSQAQGVYGYTF. The CDR3 DNA follows: TGTGCCAGCAGCCAAGCGCAGGGGGTTTATGGCTACACCTTC.

In this sample, this clone turned up once. This sequence joins TRBV10-3 and TRBJ1-1; 8 nucleotides match TRBD1. Germline CDR1 and CDR2: ENHRY and SYGVKD. The CDR3 runs to 14 residues. With V trimmed by 5 bases and J by 4 bases, 6 bases remained unmatched. The CDR3, as DNA: TGTGCCATCAGTCCTCCAGGGGGCATCACTGAAGCTTTCTTT. Translated: CAISPPGGITEAFF.